The clone carrying this T cell receptor beta chain was counted a few times. Its specificity is not known. This sample was included in a study of identical twins. Overall study findings and caveats: There were fewer insertions in abundant cord blood beta clonotypes, but memory repertoires showed no such pattern.

Unique molecular identifiers were present on the cDNA, and a universal primer site came from template switching. One entry per CDR3 protein results from TCRdb running MiXCR on the 5' RACE reads. The sample consists of approximately 670,000 distinct CDR3 sequences, around 6% of them appearing once. The germline gives CDR1 LGHDT, CDR2 YNNKEL (reference sequence). This CDR3 contains 14 residues. Trimming pared 1 base from V and 6 bases from J, leaving 10 bases between. Sequencing was carried out using naive T cells sorted from blood. The sequence derives from a man aged 18 to 30 in good health. J is TRBJ2-1 and V is TRBV3-1; no clear D. The CDR3 loop is CASSQAYSGNEQFF. The CDR3, as DNA: TGTGCCAGCAGCCAAGCCTATTCGGGCAATGAGCAGTTCTTC.